This passage covers 23 T cell receptor beta chains from one sample sequenced in a study of T cell repertoires in cytomegalovirus infection. Antigens of these TCRs are unknown. One entry per CDR3 protein, called by TCRdb with MiXCR from the reads. The sample lists approximately 910,000 distinct CDR3 sequences; around 29% were seen once. The source material was cultured CD8+ T cells from PBMCs, sampled from culture after CMV antigen stimulation. These TCRs come from a human donor in good health (CMV status not recorded). Some clones in this sample may be carry-over from other donors' samples.

The V and J genes are TRBV6-4 and TRBJ2-3; TRBD2 aligns across 9 bases. This CDR3 has 15 amino acids. Germline V gene sequence: CDR1 MRHNA, CDR2 SNTAGT. V gave up 5 bases and J gave up 4 bases; unmatched junction bases: 7. This CDR3 reads CASSRDSGGADTQYF. DNA for the CDR3: TGTGCCAGCAGTCGGGATAGCGGGGGTGCAGATACGCAGTATTTT.

The chain recombines TRBV3-1 with TRBJ2-6, with no clear D. The CDR3 extends over 16 amino acids. Trimming pared 0 bases from V and 0 bases from J, leaving 6 bases between. Germline-derived CDR1 and CDR2 are LGHDT and YNNKEL (reference sequence). CDR3 protein: CASSQDKLSGANVLTF. The CDR3 nucleotides are TGTGCCAGCAGCCAAGATAAGCTCTCTGGGGCCAACGTCCTGACTTTC.

This clonotype was detected only a few times. This chain links TRBV4-3 with TRBJ2-5, with a possible D match to TRBD2 (6 bases). Germline V gives CDR1 LGHNA, CDR2 YSLEER. Trimming took 0 bases from V and 0 from J, leaving 11 bases between them. There are 16 residues in the CDR3. CDR3 loop: CASSQDGGDYQETQYF. The CDR3 DNA is TGCGCCAGCAGCCAAGATGGCGGGGACTACCAAGAGACCCAGTACTTC.

V gene TRBV27 combines with J gene TRBJ1-2; the D gene is possibly TRBD1 (5 bases). The CDR3 spans 15 residues. The germline V gene encodes CDR1 MNHEY and CDR2 SMNVEV (reference sequence). Trimming took off 6 bases at V and 4 bases at J, with 18 bases between the two ends. The CDR3 DNA reads as TGTGCCAGCAGCCCGGGGCCCGGATCGGCCTATGGCTACACCTTC. The encoded protein is CASSPGPGSAYGYTF.

This clonotype has just a few counts. The chain couples TRBV15 to TRBJ2-3, with 11 positions matching TRBD2. V lost 0 bases, J lost 5 bases, and 13 bases stayed unmatched. Germline CDR1 reads LNHNV; CDR2 reads YYDKDF (reference sequence). The CDR3 covers 19 residues. The CDR3 coding sequence is TGTGCCACCAGCAGAGATTTTCTAGCGGGGGGATGGGCCCGAGATACGCAGTATTTT. Translated: CATSRDFLAGGWARDTQYF.

This clonotype has more than one count but fewer than ten. The V and J genes are TRBV27 and TRBJ1-1, with 9 bases matching TRBD1. The V and J ends lost 1 base and 2 bases, in that order; junction bases with no gene match: 8. This CDR3 is 17 amino acids long. Germline CDR1 is MNHEY and CDR2 is SMNVEV (reference sequence). The CDR3 region is CASSLFRTGDLNTEAFF. CDR3 DNA: TGTGCCAGCAGTTTATTCCGGACAGGGGATCTCAACACTGAAGCTTTCTTT.

The CDR3 DNA reads TGTGCCAGCAGCTTAGGATTGGGGGCTGTTAATGAGCAGTTCTTC. Amino acids: CASSLGLGAVNEQFF. The chain is built from TRBV11-3 and TRBJ2-1, with D maybe TRBD1 (6 bases). This CDR3 spans 15 amino acids. Germline loops: CDR1 SGHNT, CDR2 YENEEA. V lost 1 base to trimming and J lost 7 bases, with 14 bases between them. Using reference TRBV11-3 and TRBJ2-1 for the parts outside the CDR3, the full variable domain is EAGVVQSPRYKIIEKKQPVAFWCNPISGHNTLYWYLQNLGQGPELLIRYENEEAVDDSQLPKDRFSAERLKGVDSTLKIQPAELGDSAVYLCASSLGLGAVNEQFFGPGTRLTVL.

The V and J genes are TRBV24-1 and TRBJ1-5, with D uncertain. The CDR3 covers 12 residues. V shed 4 bases and J shed 6 bases, with 6 bases lying between them. Germline CDR1 and CDR2: KGHDR and SFDVKD. The CDR3 DNA reads as TGTGCCACCAGTGAGGGCGGTCAGCCCCAGCATTTT. This translates into CATSEGGQPQHF.

The rearrangement uses TRBV5-6 and TRBJ2-5; 13 bases agree with TRBD2. Per germline, CDR1 SGHDT and CDR2 YYEEEE. The CDR3 totals 16 residues. V lost 0 bases and J lost 5; bases outside the gene matches: 4. The CDR3 is CASSLALTSGRETQYF. CDR3 bases: TGTGCCAGCAGCTTGGCCTTGACTAGCGGGAGGGAGACCCAGTACTTC.

The chain is built from TRBV27 and TRBJ1-2; D remains ambiguous. This CDR3 comprises 13 residues. Germline CDR1 MNHEY, CDR2 SMNVEV (reference sequence). V was pared by 2 bases and J by 7 bases, with 11 bases between. CDR3 nucleotide sequence: TGTGCCAGCAGTTTAAGTCCCCTGGGTGGCTACACCTTC. As protein: CASSLSPLGGYTF.

The V call is TRBV20-1, the J call TRBJ1-1, with a weak D call TRBD1 (5 bases). Per germline, CDR1 DFQATT and CDR2 SNEGSKA (reference sequence). The CDR3 runs 14 residues. Trimming removed 3 bases at V and 7 bases at J, with 18 bases between. The CDR3 DNA follows: TGCAGTGCTAGCGGGGGACCCCTCGGGGATGAAGCTTTCTTT. Residues: CSASGGPLGDEAFF.

The chain carries TRBV2 and TRBJ2-2; 9 bases map to TRBD1. V lost 6 bases to trimming and J lost 4 bases; unmatched junction nucleotides: 9. This CDR3 spans 16 amino acids. In germline, CDR1 is SNHLY, CDR2 FYNNEI. CDR3: CASREGQGYITGELFF. The CDR3 bases are TGTGCCAGCAGGGAGGGACAGGGATATATCACCGGGGAGCTGTTTTTT.

This chain connects TRBV5-6 to TRBJ1-2; no reliable D call. Germline V gene lookup returns CDR1 SGHDT and CDR2 YYEEEE. Trimming pared 2 bases from V and 4 bases from J, leaving 9 bases between. The length of the CDR3 is 13 residues. CDR3 bases: TGTGCCAGCAGCTTCCAGAGCCCCTATGGCTACACCTTC. This translates into CASSFQSPYGYTF.

This chain links TRBV6-1 with TRBJ2-7, with 10 nucleotides matching TRBD1. CDR1 MNHNS and CDR2 SASEGT come from the germline V gene. The CDR3 totals 15 residues. J gave up 4 bases and V 2 bases, and 5 bases lay outside the gene matches. The CDR3 protein is CASSEPPGQGYEQYF. CDR3 nucleotide sequence: TGTGCCAGCAGTGAACCGCCGGGACAGGGGTACGAGCAGTACTTC.

This clonotype has a handful of counts. The chain carries TRBV5-6 and TRBJ1-2, with D tentatively TRBD1 (5 bases). The CDR3 extends over 11 amino acids. The germline V gene has CDR1 SGHDT and CDR2 YYEEEE. Trimming took off 2 bases at V and 9 bases at J, with 8 bases between the two ends. CDR3 amino acids: CASSFRARYTF. The CDR3 DNA reads as TGTGCCAGCAGCTTCAGGGCCCGCTACACCTTC. Combining the CDR3 with reference TRBV5-6 and TRBJ1-2 gives the whole variable domain DAGVTQSPTHLIKTRGQQVTLRCSPKSGHDTVSWYQQALGQGPQFIFQYYEEEERQRGNFPDRFSGHQFPNYSSELNVNALLLGDSALYLCASSFRARYTFGSGTRLTVV.

The table lists this clonotype with a few counts. The chain joins TRBV7-8 to TRBJ2-7; 16 bases match TRBD2. The V and J ends lost 2 bases and 7 bases, in that order; junction bases with no gene match: 5. This CDR3 contains 16 residues. Germline assignment: CDR1 SGHVS and CDR2 FQNEAQ. The CDR3 coding sequence is TGTGCCAGCAGCTTAAGTACGGGACTAGCGGGAGGGGAGCAGTACTTC. Translated, it gives CASSLSTGLAGGEQYF.

In its sample, this clonotype was seen many times. J is TRBJ2-1 and V is TRBV7-9, with 7 bases fitting TRBD2. The CDR3 spans 15 residues. Germline V CDR1 and CDR2: SEHNR, FQNEAQ (reference sequence). J gave up 4 bases and V 5 bases, and 8 bases lay outside the gene matches. The DNA for the CDR3 is TGTGCCAGCAGCCCCTGGGAGGGGACGTACAATGAGCAGTTCTTC. Amino acid sequence: CASSPWEGTYNEQFF.

This clonotype was recorded at least ten times. The chain links TRBV27 to TRBJ2-3; no clear D. Germline V gene data show CDR1 as MNHEY and CDR2 as SMNVEV (reference sequence). V dropped 2 bases and J dropped 4 bases, with 13 bases sitting between them. The CDR3 runs 15 residues. CDR3 sequence reads: CASSLVRVAADTQYF. CDR3 bases: TGTGCCAGCAGTTTAGTTAGGGTGGCGGCAGATACGCAGTATTTT.

The chain carries TRBV6-5 and TRBJ2-2; TRBD1 might be the D (6 bases). Germline V gene data show CDR1 as MNHEY and CDR2 as SVGAGI. The CDR3 is 13 amino acids. Trimming cost V 8 bases and J 1 base, with 8 bases left between them. For the CDR3, the DNA is TGTGCCAGCTTACAGGGGAACACCGGGGAGCTGTTTTTT. This sequence encodes CASLQGNTGELFF.

This clonotype came up many times. The chain is built from TRBV7-6 and TRBJ2-2; tentative D call: TRBD2 (6 bases). Trimming shortened V by 1 base and J by 2 bases, and 11 bases separated the two germline ends. This CDR3 comprises 16 residues. Germline values: CDR1 SGHVS, CDR2 FNYEAQ. CDR3 DNA: TGTGCCAGCAGCTTAGTGGAGGGAGGAAACACCGGGGAGCTGTTTTTT. Amino acid sequence: CASSLVEGGNTGELFF.

V and J are TRBV20-1 and TRBJ2-7; TRBD1 aligns across 7 bases. Germline CDR1 and CDR2: DFQATT and SNEGSKA (reference sequence). J gave up 3 bases and V 2 bases, and 13 bases lay outside the gene matches. This CDR3 is built from 16 residues. The CDR3 region has the DNA TGCAGTGCTAGAACCCCTGGACAGGTAGTGGGCTACGAGCAGTACTTC. It yields the protein CSARTPGQVVGYEQYF.

The chain carries TRBV6-5 and TRBJ2-1; TRBD2 agrees at 8 bases. This CDR3 region has 19 residues. Germline CDR1 is MNHEY and CDR2 is SVGAGI. J lost 3 bases, V lost 6 bases, and 19 bases had no gene match. The CDR3 DNA reads TGTGCCAGCAGCCGGGGGGGCGGGCAATGGGGGGGGTTCTACAATGAGCAGTTCTTC. Amino acids: CASSRGGGQWGGFYNEQFF.

J is TRBJ1-1 and V is TRBV3-1; 10 nucleotides align to TRBD1. The CDR3 has 18 amino acids. V was pared by 1 base and J by 0 bases, with 8 bases of the junction left unmatched. Germline V CDR1 and CDR2: LGHDT, YNNKEL (reference sequence). The CDR3 spells CASSQVPTGGEVNTEAFF. DNA for the CDR3: TGTGCCAGCAGCCAAGTCCCGACAGGGGGCGAAGTGAACACTGAAGCTTTCTTT. Full variable domain (rest looked up from reference TRBV3-1 and TRBJ1-1): DTAVSQTPKYLVTQMGNDKSIKCEQNLGHDTMYWYKQDSKKFLKIMFSYNNKELIINETVPNRFSPKSPDKAHLNLHINSLELGDSAVYFCASSQVPTGGEVNTEAFFGQGTRLTVV.